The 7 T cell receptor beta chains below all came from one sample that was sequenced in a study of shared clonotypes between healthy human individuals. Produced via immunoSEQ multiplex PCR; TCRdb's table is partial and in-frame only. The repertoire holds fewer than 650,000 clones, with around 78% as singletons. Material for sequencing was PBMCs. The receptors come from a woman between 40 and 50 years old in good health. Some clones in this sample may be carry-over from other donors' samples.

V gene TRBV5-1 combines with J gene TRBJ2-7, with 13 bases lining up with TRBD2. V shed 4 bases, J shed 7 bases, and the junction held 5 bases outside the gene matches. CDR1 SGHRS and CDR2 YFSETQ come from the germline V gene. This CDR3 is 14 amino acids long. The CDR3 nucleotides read TGCGCCAGCAGCCCGTGGACTAGCGGGAGAGAGCAGTACTTC. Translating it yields CASSPWTSGREQYF.

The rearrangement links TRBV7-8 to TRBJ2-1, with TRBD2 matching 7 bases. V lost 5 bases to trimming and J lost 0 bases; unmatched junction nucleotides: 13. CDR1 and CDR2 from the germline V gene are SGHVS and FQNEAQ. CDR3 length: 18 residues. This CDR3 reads CASSLRISGLNSYNEQFF. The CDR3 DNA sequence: TGTGCCAGCAGCCTACGCATTAGCGGGCTAAACTCCTACAATGAGCAGTTCTTC.

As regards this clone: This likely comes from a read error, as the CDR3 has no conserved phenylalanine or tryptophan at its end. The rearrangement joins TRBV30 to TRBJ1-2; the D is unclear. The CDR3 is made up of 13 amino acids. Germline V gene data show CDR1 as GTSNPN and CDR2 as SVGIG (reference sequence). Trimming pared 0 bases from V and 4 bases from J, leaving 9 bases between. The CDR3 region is CAWSVGNFYGYTL. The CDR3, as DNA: TGTGCCTGGAGTGTTGGTAATTTCTATGGCTACACCCTC.

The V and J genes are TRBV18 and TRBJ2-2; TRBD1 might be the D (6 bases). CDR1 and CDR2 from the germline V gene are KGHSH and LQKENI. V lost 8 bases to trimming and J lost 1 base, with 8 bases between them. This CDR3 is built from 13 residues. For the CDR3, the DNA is TGTGCCAGCGAACAGGGGAACACCGGGGAGCTGTTTTTT. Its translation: CASEQGNTGELFF.

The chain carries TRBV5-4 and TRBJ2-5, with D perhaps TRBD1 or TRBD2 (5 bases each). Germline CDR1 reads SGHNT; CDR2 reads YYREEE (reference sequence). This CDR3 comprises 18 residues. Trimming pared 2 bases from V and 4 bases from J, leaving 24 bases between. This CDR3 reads CASSLPRADYPRAETQYF. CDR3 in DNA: TGTGCCAGCAGCTTACCCAGGGCTGACTACCCTCGGGCAGAGACCCAGTACTTC.

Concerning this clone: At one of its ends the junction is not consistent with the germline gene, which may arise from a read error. Here the CDR3 DNA reads TGTGCCAGCAGCTTAGGCGGGGCGAGCTCCTACGAGCAGTACTTC. Translating gives CASSLGGASSYEQYF. V and J are TRBV4-1 and TRBJ2-7; weak D call: TRBD2 (6 bases). This CDR3 spans 15 amino acids. Per the germline V gene, CDR1 is MGHRA and CDR2 is YSYEKL.

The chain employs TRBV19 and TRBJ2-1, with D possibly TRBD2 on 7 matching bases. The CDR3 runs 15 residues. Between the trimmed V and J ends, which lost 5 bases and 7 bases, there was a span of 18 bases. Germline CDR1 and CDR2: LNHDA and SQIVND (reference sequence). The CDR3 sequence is CASSPRGAQFNEQFF. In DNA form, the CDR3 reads TGTGCCAGTAGTCCTCGGGGGGCTCAATTTAATGAGCAGTTCTTC.